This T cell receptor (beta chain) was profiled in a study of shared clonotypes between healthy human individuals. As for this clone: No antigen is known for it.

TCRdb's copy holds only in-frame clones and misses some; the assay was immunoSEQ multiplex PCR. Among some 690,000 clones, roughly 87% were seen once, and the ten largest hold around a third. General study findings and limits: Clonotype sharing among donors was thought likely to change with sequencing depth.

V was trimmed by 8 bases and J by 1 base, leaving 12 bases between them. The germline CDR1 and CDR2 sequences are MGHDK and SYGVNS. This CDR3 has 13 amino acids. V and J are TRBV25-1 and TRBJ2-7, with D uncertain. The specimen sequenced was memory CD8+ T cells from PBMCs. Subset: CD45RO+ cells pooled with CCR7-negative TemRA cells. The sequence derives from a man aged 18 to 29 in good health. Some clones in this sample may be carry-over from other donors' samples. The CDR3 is CASESRWSYEQYF. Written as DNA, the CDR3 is TGTGCCAGCGAATCCAGGTGGTCCTACGAGCAGTACTTC.